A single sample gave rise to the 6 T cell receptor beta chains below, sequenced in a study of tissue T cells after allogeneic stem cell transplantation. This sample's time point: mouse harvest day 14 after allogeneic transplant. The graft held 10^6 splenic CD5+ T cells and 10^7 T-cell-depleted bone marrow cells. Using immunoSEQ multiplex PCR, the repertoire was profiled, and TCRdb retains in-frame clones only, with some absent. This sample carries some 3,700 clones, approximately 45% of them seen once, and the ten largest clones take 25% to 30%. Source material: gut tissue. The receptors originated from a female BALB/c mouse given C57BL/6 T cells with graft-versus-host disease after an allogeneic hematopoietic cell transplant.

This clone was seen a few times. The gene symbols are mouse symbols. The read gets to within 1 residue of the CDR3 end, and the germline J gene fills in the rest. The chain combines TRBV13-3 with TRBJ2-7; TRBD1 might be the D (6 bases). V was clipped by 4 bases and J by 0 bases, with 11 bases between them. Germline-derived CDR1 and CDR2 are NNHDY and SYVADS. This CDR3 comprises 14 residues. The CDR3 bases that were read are TGTGCCAGCAGTCCGGACAGAAACTCCTATGAACAGTAC. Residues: CASSPDRNSYEQY. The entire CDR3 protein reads CASSPDRNSYEQYF.

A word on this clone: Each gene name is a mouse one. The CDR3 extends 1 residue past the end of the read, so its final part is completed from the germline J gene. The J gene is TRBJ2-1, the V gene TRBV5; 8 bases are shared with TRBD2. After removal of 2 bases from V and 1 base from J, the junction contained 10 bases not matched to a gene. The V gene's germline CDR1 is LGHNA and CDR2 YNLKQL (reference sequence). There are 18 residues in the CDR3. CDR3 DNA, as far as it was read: TGTGCCAGCAGCCAAATAAGCCCTACTGGGGGAAACTATGCTGAGCAGTTC. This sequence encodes CASSQISPTGGNYAEQF. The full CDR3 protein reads CASSQISPTGGNYAEQFF.

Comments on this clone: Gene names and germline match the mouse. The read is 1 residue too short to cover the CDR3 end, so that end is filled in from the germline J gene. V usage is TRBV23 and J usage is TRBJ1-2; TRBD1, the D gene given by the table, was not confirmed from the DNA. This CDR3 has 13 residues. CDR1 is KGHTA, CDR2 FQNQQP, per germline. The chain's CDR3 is CSSSHTTNSDYTF. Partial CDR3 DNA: TGCTCCAGCAGTCATACAACAAACTCCGACTACACC.

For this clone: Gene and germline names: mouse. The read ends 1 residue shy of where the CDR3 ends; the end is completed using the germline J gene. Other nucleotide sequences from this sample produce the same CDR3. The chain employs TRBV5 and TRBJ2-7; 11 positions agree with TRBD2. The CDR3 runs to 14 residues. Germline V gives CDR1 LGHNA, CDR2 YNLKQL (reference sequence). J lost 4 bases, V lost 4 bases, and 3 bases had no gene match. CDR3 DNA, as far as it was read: TGTGCCAGCAGCCCCCGGGACTGGGGGTATGAACAGTAC. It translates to CASSPRDWGYEQY. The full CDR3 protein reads CASSPRDWGYEQYF.

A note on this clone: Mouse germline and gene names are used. CDR3 DNA (partial): TGTGGTGCTAGGGACTGGGGGGGCGCGAGTGCAGAAACGCTGTAT. Translating it yields CGARDWGGASAETLY. From start to end, the CDR3 is CGARDWGGASAETLYF. V and J are TRBV20 and TRBJ2-3; 10 bases align to TRBD2. Read data end 1 residue before the CDR3 end; the end is taken from the germline J gene. The CDR3 is made up of 16 amino acids. After removal of 0 bases from V and 0 bases from J, the junction contained 3 bases not matched to a gene. The germline gives CDR1 GFQATS, CDR2 STVNSAI.

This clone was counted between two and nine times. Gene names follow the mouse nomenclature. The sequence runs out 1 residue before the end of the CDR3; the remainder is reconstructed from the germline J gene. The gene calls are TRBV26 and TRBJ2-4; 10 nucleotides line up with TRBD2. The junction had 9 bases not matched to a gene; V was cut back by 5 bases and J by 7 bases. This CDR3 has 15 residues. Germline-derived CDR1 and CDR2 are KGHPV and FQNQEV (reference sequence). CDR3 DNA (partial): TGTGCCAGCAGTGACGGACTGGGGGTGGGGGACACCTTGTAC. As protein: CASSDGLGVGDTLY. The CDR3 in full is CASSDGLGVGDTLYF. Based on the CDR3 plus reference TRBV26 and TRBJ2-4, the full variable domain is NSKVIQTPRYLVKGQGQKAKMRCIPEKGHPVVFWYQQNKNNEFKFLINFQNQEVLQQIDMTEKRFSAECPSNSPCSLEIQSSEAGDSALYLCASSDGLGVGDTLYFGAGTRLSVL.